In this sample, the clone carrying this TCR beta chain turned up a few times. Its cognate antigen is unknown. Deletions cut 1 base from V and 0 bases from J, with 15 bases between. Germline V gene data show CDR1 as SEHNR and CDR2 as FQNEAQ (reference sequence). The CDR3 is 17 amino acids. Ranging in age from roughly 6 to 90, the donors were healthy Caucasian individuals from Russia. The data were obtained in a study of blood T cells in healthy people across ages. Study-wide results and limits: Strong correlation existed between TCR beta diversity and naive T cell percentage.

Using a J-beta primer mix together with a sample-barcoded 5' primer, a second PCR was run for roughly 6 to 12 cycles. TCRdb reanalysed the 5' RACE reads using MiXCR and keeps one entry per CDR3 protein. Of about a million distinct CDR3 sequences listed, about two fifths are singletons. The source material was blood. The TCR originated in a man aged 18-30 years in good health. This chain links TRBV7-9 with TRBJ1-2, with D maybe TRBD1 (6 bases). CDR3 DNA: TGTGCCAGCAGCTTAGAGGTCAGGGGACCAACTAACTATGGCTACACCTTC. Translation gives CASSLEVRGPTNYGYTF.